This TCR beta chain was sequenced in a study of T-cell reconstitution after alpha-beta-depleted transplantation in children. TCRbeta library preparation incorporated unique molecular identifiers. TCRdb reprocessed the PCR reads with MiXCR, giving one entry per CDR3 protein. The sample carries around 680,000 distinct CDR3 sequences, roughly 15% recorded once. CDR3 length: 14 residues. Trimming took 3 bases from V and 6 from J, leaving 14 bases between them. In germline, CDR1 is SGHTA, CDR2 FQGNSA. The rearrangement joins TRBV7-2 to TRBJ1-1, with D perhaps TRBD1 (5 bases). The clonotype originates from a human donor who donated a stem cell graft to a child with acute myeloid leukemia. The sample consisted of PBMCs from the stem cell graft donor, taken from the stem cell graft. The CDR3: CASSLAGGTAEAFF. Written as DNA, the CDR3 is TGTGCCAGCAGCTTGGCGGGGGGTACGGCTGAAGCTTTCTTT.